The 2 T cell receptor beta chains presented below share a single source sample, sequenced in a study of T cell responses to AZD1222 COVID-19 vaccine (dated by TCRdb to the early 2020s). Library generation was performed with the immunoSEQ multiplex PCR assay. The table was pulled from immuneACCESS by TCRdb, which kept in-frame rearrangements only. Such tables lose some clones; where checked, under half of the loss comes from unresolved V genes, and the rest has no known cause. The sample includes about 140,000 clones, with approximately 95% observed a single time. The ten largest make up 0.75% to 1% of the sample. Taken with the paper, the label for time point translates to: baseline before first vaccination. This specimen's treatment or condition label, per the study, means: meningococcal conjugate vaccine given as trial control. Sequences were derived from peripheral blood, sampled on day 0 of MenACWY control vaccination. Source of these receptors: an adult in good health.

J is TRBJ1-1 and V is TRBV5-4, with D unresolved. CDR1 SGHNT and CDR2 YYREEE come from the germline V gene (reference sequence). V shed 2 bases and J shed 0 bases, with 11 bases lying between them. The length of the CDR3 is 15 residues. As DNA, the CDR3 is TGTGCCAGCAGCTTCGATCCAAGCTTGAACACTGAAGCTTTCTTT. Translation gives CASSFDPSLNTEAFF. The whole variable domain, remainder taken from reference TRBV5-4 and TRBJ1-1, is ETGVTQSPTHLIKTRGQQVTLRCSSQSGHNTVSWYQQALGQGPQFIFQYYREEENGRGNFPPRFSGLQFPNYSSELNVNALELDDSALYLCASSFDPSLNTEAFFGQGTRLTVV.

The CDR3, as DNA: TGTGCCAGCAGTTACATGGGCTCTGGGGCCAACGTCCTGACTTTC. It codes for CASSYMGSGANVLTF. The chain links TRBV5-4 to TRBJ2-6, with D unresolved. V was cut by 5 bases and J by 0 bases, with 9 bases left in between. Germline V gives CDR1 SGHNT, CDR2 YYREEE (reference sequence). CDR3 length: 15 amino acids.